This T cell receptor beta chain was retrieved from a study of blood T cell repertoires in COVID-19 (dated by TCRdb to about 2020). Context from the whole study: Samples covering the acute and convalescent phases of COVID-19 were provided by collaborators in the United States, Italy and Spain. The material from the prospective study consisted of cDNA or gDNA derived from T cells, B-cell-depleted T cells, or PBMCs. The dataset comprised deeply sampled blood TCRbeta repertoires from subjects exposed to, actively infected with, or recovered from COVID-19. The repertoires were released in a freely available public database intended as a resource for research on the immune response to SARS-CoV-2. Samples came from the ongoing ImmuneRACE study (first 160 participants) plus 1,254 subjects from 6 global collaborators. Sample metadata almost always included a de-identified subject ID, COVID-19 status, age in years and sex. Where HLA class I and class II types were available, the types were taken from metadata supplied by the sample provider, not from assay-based typing.

The CDR3 numbers 16 residues from cysteine through phenylalanine. The DNA shown is the 48-base CDR3, in frame from base 1. Here V drops 1 base and J drops 8 bases, and the junction holds 10 bases not matched to any gene. The germline V gene (reference sequence) gives CDR1 as SGHNT and CDR2 as YYREEE. Broader findings and caveats from the paper: How much clinical and demographic metadata was included differed by source and by participant, and the metadata was provided uncurated.

Whole blood was collected in K2EDTA tubes by collaborating institutions according to the institutions' own protocols. For TCRbeta analysis, collaborators shipped samples as frozen whole blood, isolated PBMCs, or DNA extracted from either of those sample types. The immunoSEQ Assay, a bias-controlled multiplex PCR, was used to amplify TCRbeta CDR3 regions from genomic DNA. The paper's data handling went like this. Nucleated cell counts per sample were estimated from amplification of reference gene primers within the assay. To quantify the absolute abundance of each unique TCRbeta CDR3 rearrangement, sequence reads were collapsed and filtered. Productive Simpson clonality was computed per sample as the square root of Simpson's diversity index over productive rearrangements. The clones in this table, taken by TCRdb from immuneACCESS, are in-frame only. Not every clone is retained; where verified, under half of the shortfall comes from an unresolved V gene, and the cause of the rest is unknown. V, J and clone size are taken as reported in that table, and D and trimming were inferred from the DNA itself. For this sample the table gives about 220,000 clones, of which around four fifths were detected only once. About 20% of the sample is taken by the ten largest.

A note on this clone: There is no known antigen for this receptor. One base away there is no much larger clone; base qualities are not given.

This clonotype was obtained from a man aged 25 to 40 with active or convalescent COVID-19. The sample consisted of peripheral blood. The V and J genes are TRBV5-4 and TRBJ2-1; 9 bases in the junction line up with TRBD2. The DNA reads as follows: TGTGCCAGCAGCTTGATGGTAGCGGGAGCCTGGGATGAGCAGTTCTTC. Translated, it gives CASSLMVAGAWDEQFF.